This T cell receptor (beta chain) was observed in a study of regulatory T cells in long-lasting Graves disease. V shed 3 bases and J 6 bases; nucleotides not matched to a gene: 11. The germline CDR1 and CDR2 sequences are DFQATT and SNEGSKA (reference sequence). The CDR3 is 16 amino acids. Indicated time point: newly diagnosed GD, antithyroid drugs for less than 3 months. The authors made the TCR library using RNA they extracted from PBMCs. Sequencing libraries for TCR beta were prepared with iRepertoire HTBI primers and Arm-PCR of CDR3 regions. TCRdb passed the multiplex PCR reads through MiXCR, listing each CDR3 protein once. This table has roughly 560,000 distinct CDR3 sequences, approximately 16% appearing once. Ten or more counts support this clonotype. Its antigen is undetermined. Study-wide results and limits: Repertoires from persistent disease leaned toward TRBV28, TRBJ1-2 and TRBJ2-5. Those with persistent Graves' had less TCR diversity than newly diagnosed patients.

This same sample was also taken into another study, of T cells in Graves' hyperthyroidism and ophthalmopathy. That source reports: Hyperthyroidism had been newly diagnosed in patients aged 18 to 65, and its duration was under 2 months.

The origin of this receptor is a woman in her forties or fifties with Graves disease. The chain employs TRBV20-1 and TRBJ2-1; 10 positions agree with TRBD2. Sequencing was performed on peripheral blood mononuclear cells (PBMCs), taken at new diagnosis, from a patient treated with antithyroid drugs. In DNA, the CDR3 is TGCAGTGCTAGGGGCGTGGGAGCGGGGGGGCTCAATGAGCAGTTCTTC. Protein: CSARGVGAGGLNEQFF.